The text below deals with one T cell receptor (beta chain). The sample comes from a study of blood T cell repertoires in COVID-19. In the study overall: Researchers got acute and convalescent COVID-19 samples from the United States, Italy and Spain. In each case, the material was cDNA or gDNA derived from T cells, B-cell-depleted T cells, or PBMCs.

One Seattle source followed patients from active infection through their disease course. Trimming cost V 2 bases and J 4 bases, with 21 bases left between them. The CDR3 contains 17 residues. CDR1 and CDR2 from the germline V gene are GTSNPN and SVGIG (reference sequence). In the authors' workflow: Reference gene primer amplification gave estimated nucleated cell counts. Libraries were prepared by immunoSEQ multiplex PCR; TCRdb keeps only in-frame clonotypes and omits some of them. The D gene and trimming were derived from the DNA, and the V and J assignments and clone size from that table. The table lists more than 200,000 clones, around 84% of them singletons.

The sequence was collected from an older woman with COVID-19, enrolled during active disease. The chain links TRBV30 to TRBJ1-3; D perhaps matches TRBD1 (6 bases). The sequenced sample consisted of peripheral blood. CDR3 nucleotide sequence: TGTGCCTGGAGTCTCTCCGGGGGGCCTGGGGTAGGAAACACCATATATTTT. Its protein is CAWSLSGGPGVGNTIYF.